This TCR beta chain was retrieved from a study of tumor-infiltrating lymphocytes in localized non-small cell lung cancer (TCRdb year 2021). Context from the whole study: The cohort included patients whose samples were collected after neoadjuvant chemotherapy, as well as both smokers and never-smokers and several histologies. Each patient provided resected tumor tissue plus uninvolved lung tissue from the same patient, with the uninvolved lung tissue described as non-adjacent to the tumor. The same patients underwent several integrated assays, with TCR sequencing performed together with flow cytometry, multiplex immunofluorescence, RNA-seq, exome sequencing and proteomics. The overall ICON cohort was composed of around 140 surgical patients with localized non-small cell lung cancer whose tumors were resected. A total of under 65 patients were part of the paired comparison of immunoSEQ T-cell fraction between tumor and uninvolved lung.

A remark on this clone: Its antigen is currently not known. No much larger clonotype is one base removed from it; base qualities were not supplied.

Counted from cysteine to phenylalanine, this CDR3 has 14 amino acids. Solely the CDR3 DNA is kept, with 42 bases framed from the first base. CDR1 and CDR2, looked up from the germline V gene, are SGHRS and YFSETQ. Trimming leaves V shorter by 4 bases and J shorter by 9 bases, with the junction holding 7 bases beyond the gene matches. TCR sequencing with the immunoSEQ assay provided the T-cell fraction in tumor and uninvolved lung tissue. The original pipeline was this. In the survival analysis, patients were divided into a high T-cell fraction group (upper tertile) and a low T-cell fraction group (lower two tertiles), and the two groups were compared using a log-rank test. A signed-rank test was used to test differences in T-cell fraction between paired tumor and uninvolved lung samples. What TCRdb holds here is the immuneACCESS table cut down to in-frame rearrangements. Part of the clones is not present; checked against another copy, under half of the missing clones reflect an unresolved V gene, and the others are unexplained. V and J calls and clone size follow that table, whereas D and trimming were derived from the DNA. This sample lists just under 30,000 clones; approximately 83% were detected once. The ten biggest clones cover roughly 2% of the sample.

What the work shows at the level of the full study, not this receptor alone: Because different pieces of the same tissue were used for different assays, technical variation could not be separated from intratumor heterogeneity. Consistent with immunofluorescence CD3 counts, TCRbeta sequencing supported greater T cell infiltration in tumors than in uninvolved lung tissue. TCR-derived T-cell fraction did not differ between the flow cytometry-defined immunotypes IM1 (good prognosis) and IM2 (poor prognosis). Recurrence-free survival showed no association with tumor T-cell fraction from TCR sequencing (p = 0.61). Assay coverage varied across patients depending on available tissue quantity, so only a subset of the cohort had TCR sequencing.

The first patient joined ICON in the first half of 2016, and enrollment wrapped up when the last patient was enrolled in the second half of 2018. A subcohort of some 77 patients provided fresh tumor and matched uninvolved tissue for in-depth immune analyses, with TCR sequencing among those analyses. TCR sequencing was performed on DNA isolated from bulk tissue, without cell sorting. The source of this sequence is a human donor with non-small cell lung cancer. The chain uses TRBV5-1 and TRBJ1-6; TRBD1 fits 7 bases in the junction. The material sequenced was lung tumor tissue. The DNA is as follows: TGCGCCAGCAGCGGCACAGGGGTAGCTTCACCCCTCCACTTT. This codes for CASSGTGVASPLHF.